Detailed here is one TCR beta chain. Original analysis: How many nucleated cells were present was estimated from reference gene primer amplification. This table comes from immunoSEQ multiplex PCR, and its TCRdb copy is limited to in-frame clones, with some not included. Clone size and the V and J calls come from that table; the DNA yielded D and trimming. This table holds about 360,000 clones, more than 75% found once. This sample stems from a study of blood T cell repertoires in COVID-19. For the study at large: Whether acute or convalescent, the COVID-19 samples came from the United States, Italy and Spain.

The germline V gene encodes CDR1 MNHEY and CDR2 SMNVEV (reference sequence). Unmatched junction bases numbered 2, after V lost 5 bases and J lost 4 bases. The CDR3 is made up of 13 amino acids. Recruitment covered about two dozen US areas and drew participants whose ages spanned roughly 18 to 100 years. Specimen: PBMCs or T cells enriched from blood (not recorded which). V gene TRBV27 combines with J gene TRBJ1-5, with 7 nucleotides matching TRBD1. This clonotype was sampled from a middle-aged man in a cohort exposed to, infected with or recovered from COVID-19 (not recorded which). CDR3 region: CASSQGGNQPQHF. CDR3 nucleotide sequence: TGTGCCAGCAGTCAGGGGGGAAATCAGCCCCAGCATTTT.